The T cell receptor beta chain described here comes from a study of T cell repertoires in cytomegalovirus infection. Study in general: CMV epitopes, recently identified HLA-C-restricted and well-studied HLA-B-restricted, were used.

TCRdb reprocessed the reads with MiXCR, giving one entry per CDR3 protein. The sample gives about 500,000 distinct CDR3 sequences, 25% to 35% of which show up once; around a sixth is in the top ten. V lost 2 bases, J lost 8 bases, and 9 bases lay in between. Germline V lookup: CDR1 SGHTA, CDR2 FQGNSA. The CDR3 is 12 amino acids. Study-level findings and limits: There were HLA-C-restricted CMV-specific TCR beta clonotypes dominating the ex vivo response. The cumulative frequency of public TCR beta families distinguished individuals who carried CMV together with the relevant HLA.

This clonotype has more than one count but fewer than ten. Antigen specificity is unknown. The TCR sequence derives from a human donor in good health (CMV status not recorded). Some clones in this sample may be carry-over from other donors' samples. The specimen was cultured PBMCs, collected from culture after CMV antigen stimulation. The chain combines TRBV7-2 with TRBJ1-1; no clear D gene. The CDR3 nucleotides read TGTGCCAGCAGCTTATTTGCAAGGGAAGCTTTCTTT. This codes for CASSLFAREAFF.